The 19 T cell receptor beta chains presented below share a single source sample, sequenced in a study of identical twins. TCRdb reprocessed the 5' RACE reads via MiXCR and lists one record per CDR3 protein. In the table there are 1.5 million to 2 million distinct CDR3 sequences, around a third of which are singletons. The sequenced sample was cord blood. These receptors all stem from a newborn girl in good health.

Many counts were recorded for this clonotype. The chain combines TRBV12-3 or TRBV12-4 with TRBJ1-2; TRBD1 aligns across 9 bases. The CDR3 is 15 amino acids. The V segment lost 5 bases and the J segment 2 bases; nucleotides outside the gene matches: 6. CDR3 residues: CASSAGTGYNYGYTF. In nucleotides, the CDR3 is TGTGCCAGCAGTGCCGGGACAGGGTACAACTATGGCTACACCTTC.

This clonotype has only a few counts. V gene TRBV6-6 combines with J gene TRBJ1-5; possibly TRBD1 for D (5 bases). The CDR3 is made up of 14 amino acids. CDR1 and CDR2 (germline): MNHNY, SVGAGI (reference sequence). The V and J ends lost 6 bases and 2 bases respectively, with 11 bases between them. The CDR3 is CASSPSRGNQPQHF. Written as DNA, the CDR3 is TGTGCCAGCAGCCCCAGCAGGGGCAATCAGCCCCAGCATTTT.

The sample holds a few counts of this clonotype. The rearrangement joins TRBV12-3 or TRBV12-4 to TRBJ2-3, with 7 positions matching TRBD2. CDR3 size: 14 residues. Trimming cost V 3 bases and J 5 bases; bases outside gene matches: 5. The CDR3 spells CASSFAGALDTQYF. CDR3 in DNA: TGTGCCAGCAGTTTTGCGGGAGCGCTAGATACGCAGTATTTT.

The gene calls are TRBV20-1 and TRBJ1-2, with 8 bases aligning to TRBD1. CDR3 size: 15 residues. J lost 8 bases, V lost 4 bases, and 15 bases had no gene match. The germline V gene has CDR1 DFQATT and CDR2 SNEGSKA (reference sequence). The CDR3 DNA follows: TGCAGTGCTAACTCCGGGGCAGGGGGCGCCCGGGGCTACACCTTC. Protein sequence: CSANSGAGGARGYTF.

The V and J genes are TRBV4-2 and TRBJ2-3, with 13 bases fitting TRBD2. CDR1 and CDR2 from the germline V gene are LGHNA and YNFKEQ. V trimming: 3 bases; J trimming: 5 bases; junction bases outside the gene matches: 5. The CDR3 loop spans 16 amino acids. CDR3 bases: TGTGCCAGCAGCCACGGACTAGCGGGAGATATAGATACGCAGTATTTT. Its protein is CASSHGLAGDIDTQYF.

This clonotype was seen a handful of times. The chain carries TRBV6-5 and TRBJ2-1; 8 nucleotides match TRBD2. This CDR3 contains 13 residues. V gave up 4 bases and J gave up 12 bases; unmatched junction bases: 8. CDR1 is MNHEY and CDR2 is SVGAGI in the germline V gene. The CDR3 nucleotides are TGTGCCAGCAGTTTTACTAGCGGTACACGGCAGTTCTTC. It specifies CASSFTSGTRQFF.

The rearrangement uses TRBV7-9 and TRBJ2-3; 7 bases fit TRBD2. Germline V gene lookup returns CDR1 SEHNR and CDR2 FQNEAQ (reference sequence). With V trimmed by 5 bases and J by 4 bases, 9 bases remained unmatched. The CDR3 spans 15 residues. CDR3 in amino acids: CASSPRTSWADTQYF. In DNA, the CDR3 is TGTGCCAGCAGCCCTCGGACTAGTTGGGCAGATACGCAGTATTTT.

The table lists this clonotype with a few counts. V gene TRBV5-5 combines with J gene TRBJ1-6; D gene unclear. Germline V gives CDR1 SGHKS, CDR2 YYEKEE (reference sequence). The CDR3 consists of 14 residues. Deletions cut 0 bases from V and 5 bases from J, with 6 bases between. CDR3 coding DNA: TGTGCCAGCAGCTTGGGACACCATAATTCACCCCTCCACTTT. Encoded protein: CASSLGHHNSPLHF.

The V call is TRBV10-3, the J call TRBJ1-5; D may be TRBD1 (6 bases). V lost 2 bases, J lost 2 bases, and 13 bases lay in between. CDR3 length: 16 residues. The germline CDR1 and CDR2 sequences are ENHRY and SYGVKD. CDR3 sequence reads: CAISEGRGVRNQPQHF. In DNA, the CDR3 is TGTGCCATCAGTGAGGGCAGGGGAGTGCGCAATCAGCCCCAGCATTTT.

The chain employs TRBV30 and TRBJ1-1, with 8 bases matching TRBD1. The CDR3 contains 14 residues. CDR1 is GTSNPN, CDR2 SVGIG, per germline (reference sequence). After removal of 3 bases from V and 5 bases from J, the junction contained 8 bases not matched to a gene. This CDR3 is CAWSLGQGWTEAFF. CDR3 coding DNA: TGTGCCTGGAGCCTCGGACAGGGATGGACTGAAGCTTTCTTT.

The CDR3 is CASRRGWNYGYTF. CDR3 nucleotides: TGTGCCAGTCGCAGGGGTTGGAACTATGGCTACACCTTC. J is TRBJ1-2 and V is TRBV19; D is perhaps TRBD1 (6 bases). This CDR3 region has 13 residues. Germline V gene data show CDR1 as LNHDA and CDR2 as SQIVND (reference sequence). Between the trimmed V and J ends, which lost 8 bases and 2 bases, there was a span of 12 bases.

V and J are TRBV27 and TRBJ2-4; TRBD1 matches at 11 bases. The length of the CDR3 is 16 residues. CDR1 is MNHEY, CDR2 SMNVEV, per germline (reference sequence). V lost 5 bases, J lost 1 base, and 4 bases stayed unmatched. CDR3 bases: TGTGCCAGCAGTCCTTGGACAGGGGGCGCCAAAAACATTCAGTACTTC. This codes for CASSPWTGGAKNIQYF.

The chain employs TRBV20-1 and TRBJ2-5, with 10 bases aligning to TRBD2. The assigned J gene may be wrong: the sequence end matches TRBJ2-7 better. Germline-derived CDR1 and CDR2 are DFQATT and SNEGSKA (reference sequence). CDR3 size: 15 residues. The CDR3 coding sequence is TGCAGTGCTAAAAAGGTAGCGGGAGGCCCATACGAGCAGTACTTC. It specifies CSAKKVAGGPYEQYF.

A few counts support this clonotype. This chain links TRBV20-1 with TRBJ2-1; D remains unclear. This CDR3 has 12 residues. Germline V gene lookup returns CDR1 DFQATT and CDR2 SNEGSKA (reference sequence). The V gene lost 6 bases and the J gene lost 8 bases, with 14 bases spanning the gap. In DNA, the CDR3 is TGCAGTGCCCTCGTTTTGTGGGATGAGCAGTTCTTC. This codes for CSALVLWDEQFF.

This clonotype was counted ten times or more. The chain is built from TRBV12-3 or TRBV12-4 and TRBJ2-4, with TRBD2 matching 8 bases. The CDR3 extends over 16 amino acids. Losses at the gene ends were 3 bases for V and 7 bases for J; bases not matched to a gene: 11. DNA for the CDR3: TGTGCCAGCAGTTTGCTCCGCCGGGGGGGCCGGAACATTCAGTACTTC. Translating it yields CASSLLRRGGRNIQYF.

This clonotype has more than one count but fewer than ten. The V gene is TRBV7-9, the J gene TRBJ2-3, with unresolved D. The germline CDR1 and CDR2 sequences are SEHNR and FQNEAQ (reference sequence). Between the trimmed V and J ends, which lost 2 bases and 5 bases, there was a span of 8 bases. This CDR3 is built from 13 residues. As DNA, the CDR3 is TGTGCCAGCAGCTTATTAATGGGAGATACGCAGTATTTT. Translation: CASSLLMGDTQYF.

The chain joins TRBV20-1 to TRBJ2-4; the D is unclear. The CDR3 loop spans 14 amino acids. Germline V gene data show CDR1 as DFQATT and CDR2 as SNEGSKA (reference sequence). Deletions cut 3 bases from V and 2 bases from J, with 11 bases between. CDR3 loop: CSASHRWTKNIQYF. CDR3 DNA sequence: TGCAGTGCTAGCCATAGATGGACCAAAAACATTCAGTACTTC.

The gene calls are TRBV7-2 and TRBJ1-6, with 11 bases matching TRBD1. This CDR3 region has 16 residues. With V trimmed by 6 bases and J by 3 bases, 4 bases remained unmatched. Germline CDR1 is SGHTA and CDR2 is FQGNSA. The CDR3 sequence is CASRPGTGGYNSPLHF. The CDR3 DNA follows: TGTGCCAGCAGGCCTGGGACAGGGGGCTATAATTCACCCCTCCACTTT.

This clonotype appeared a few times. J is TRBJ2-1 and V is TRBV7-6; no definite D call. V lost 5 bases to trimming and J lost 4 bases, with 12 bases between them. The CDR3 is 14 residues long. Germline V gene data show CDR1 as SGHVS and CDR2 as FNYEAQ. The chain's CDR3 is CASSLRVGYNEQFF. Written as DNA, the CDR3 is TGTGCCAGCAGCCTACGTGTGGGTTACAATGAGCAGTTCTTC. Full variable domain (missing parts from reference TRBV7-6 and TRBJ2-1): GAGVSQSPRYKVTKRGQDVALRCDPISGHVSLYWYRQALGQGPEFLTYFNYEAQQDKSGLPNDRFSAERPEGSISTLTIQRTEQRDSAMYRCASSLRVGYNEQFFGPGTRLTVL.